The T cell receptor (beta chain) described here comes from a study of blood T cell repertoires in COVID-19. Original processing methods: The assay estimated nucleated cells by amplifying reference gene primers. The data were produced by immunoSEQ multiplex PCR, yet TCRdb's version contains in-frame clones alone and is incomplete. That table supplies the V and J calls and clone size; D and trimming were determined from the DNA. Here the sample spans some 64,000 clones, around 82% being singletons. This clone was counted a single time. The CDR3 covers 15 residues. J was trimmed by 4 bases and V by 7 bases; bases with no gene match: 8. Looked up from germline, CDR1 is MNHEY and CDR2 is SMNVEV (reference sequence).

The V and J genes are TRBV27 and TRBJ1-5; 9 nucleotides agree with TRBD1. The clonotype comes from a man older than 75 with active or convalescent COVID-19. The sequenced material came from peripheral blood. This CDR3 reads CASTGGQGGNQPQHF. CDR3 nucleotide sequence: TGTGCCAGCACCGGGGGACAGGGCGGGAATCAGCCCCAGCATTTT.